The 6 T cell receptor beta chains below come from one sample, sequenced in a study of regulatory T cells in long-lasting Graves disease. Arm-PCR with iRepertoire HTBI primers amplified the CDR3 regions for these TCR beta libraries. TCRdb recomputed calls from the multiplex PCR reads with MiXCR, one row per CDR3 protein. The sample includes roughly 560,000 distinct CDR3 sequences, around 11% of them seen just once. This sample's time point: newly diagnosed GD, antithyroid drugs for less than 3 months. The TCR library was prepared using RNA isolated from PBMCs. This sample was shared with a second study, whose subject was T cells in Graves' hyperthyroidism and ophthalmopathy.

The sample here was peripheral blood mononuclear cells (PBMCs), taken at new diagnosis, from a patient treated with antithyroid drugs. Receptors originate from a woman under 40 with Graves disease.

This clonotype was counted at least ten times. The chain uses TRBV11-2 and TRBJ2-3; 9 bases agree with TRBD2. This CDR3 has 14 residues. The germline V gene encodes CDR1 SGHAT and CDR2 FQNNGV. V was pared by 0 bases and J by 12 bases, with 7 bases of the junction left unmatched. CDR3 bases: TGTGCCAGCAGCTTAGATCGGGGCGGGAGGGCTCAGTATTTT. Amino acid sequence: CASSLDRGGRAQYF.

This clonotype was recorded at least ten times. This chain links TRBV12-3 or TRBV12-4 with TRBJ1-1, with a weak D call TRBD1 (6 bases). V was clipped by 9 bases and J by 2 bases, with 13 bases between them. CDR3 size: 13 residues. The CDR3 is CASTLTGNTEAFF. The CDR3 nucleotides are TGTGCCAGTACCCTGACAGGTAACACTGAAGCTTTCTTT.

This clonotype was counted many times. The chain couples TRBV12-3 or TRBV12-4 to TRBJ1-3, with D possibly TRBD1 on 5 matching bases. Trimming took 5 bases from V and 4 from J, leaving 18 bases between them. There are 16 residues in the CDR3. Here the CDR3 reads CASSPGTRWAGNTIYF. CDR3 bases: TGTGCCAGCAGTCCAGGGACTCGCTGGGCGGGAAACACCATATATTTT.

This clonotype showed up just a few times. The genes are TRBV6-2 or TRBV6-3 and TRBJ2-7; 12 nucleotides match TRBD1. This CDR3 has 15 amino acids. Unmatched junction bases numbered 8, after V lost 5 bases and J lost 6 bases. Germline V gives CDR1 MNHEY, CDR2 SVGEGT. Here the CDR3 DNA reads TGTGCCAGCAGTGATCCGGGACAGGGGGCTGGCGAGCAGTACTTC. Its translation: CASSDPGQGAGEQYF.

This clonotype was recorded many times. The chain is built from TRBV9 and TRBJ2-1; 13 bases match TRBD2. Germline V gives CDR1 SGDLS, CDR2 YYNGEE. This CDR3 has 18 amino acids. V lost 3 bases and J lost 5; bases outside the gene matches: 11. As DNA, the CDR3 is TGTGCCAGCAGCGACGGGACACACGGACTAGCGGGGGACAATGAGCAGTTCTTC. Translating gives CASSDGTHGLAGDNEQFF.

At least ten counts were recorded for this clonotype. The V and J genes are TRBV12-3 or TRBV12-4 and TRBJ2-1; 7 bases align to TRBD1. The CDR3 extends over 16 amino acids. The junction had 7 bases not matched to a gene; V was cut back by 0 bases and J by 5 bases. The CDR3 loop is CASSLALWDSDNEQFF. The DNA for the CDR3 is TGTGCCAGCAGTTTAGCGCTATGGGACAGCGACAATGAGCAGTTCTTC.